This T cell receptor beta chain was sequenced in a study of regulatory T cells in long-lasting Graves disease (dated by TCRdb to the early 2020s). A note on the overall study: In the newly diagnosed Graves' disease group, patients had been taking antithyroid drugs for less than 3 months. Persistent Graves' disease patients were compared with newly diagnosed Graves' disease patients by peripheral blood TCR sequencing and RNA sequencing. The study was registered as a clinical trial and conducted in China. TCR sequencing covered about 13 persistent and some 20 newly diagnosed Graves' disease patients, some 33 samples in total. General study outcomes and caveats: Compared with newly diagnosed patients, patients with persistent Graves' disease had lower TCR Shannon entropy and fewer highly expanded clones, which suggests clonal expansion. Persistent patients shared more public clonotypes among themselves (around 2,800) than newly diagnosed patients did (about 970). The authors noted that the small sample size was a limitation that may lower accuracy. Only peripheral blood was studied, because thyroid tissue, the primary lesion, was inaccessible. Persistent disease showed preferential use of TRBV28, TRBJ1-2 and TRBJ2-5, whereas newly diagnosed disease favored TRBV20-1 and TRBJ2-1. Sequencing and analysis were limited to the TCR beta chain.

The time point label, as the study defines it: newly diagnosed GD, antithyroid drugs for less than 3 months. For both TCR sequencing and RNA sequencing, RNA was extracted from PBMCs using TRIzol. The diagnosis of Graves' disease was made according to American Thyroid Association guidelines. Patients for the study were recruited at an endocrinology department in Xi'an, China. From each patient, nine milliliters of peripheral blood was collected into an EDTA anticoagulant tube. Ficoll Paque Plus density gradient separation was used to isolate PBMCs, and no further T cell sorting was performed. An Agilent 2100 Bioanalyzer and agarose gel were used to assess RNA quality, and a NanoDrop 2000 was used to measure RNA concentration. To prepare the library, multiplex PCR was applied. The reads were generated on an Illumina HiSeq 4000. To build TCR beta libraries, CDR3 regions were amplified by Arm-PCR using iRepertoire HTBI primers. Gel purification was performed on PCR products prior to sequencing. Per the authors' processing: A total of 60 to 80 TRBV and under 15 TRBJ segments were identified across samples and were used for gene usage analysis of CDR3 amino acid clonotypes. Filtered high-quality paired reads were merged into contigs using COPE and FqMerger. Contigs were aligned with BLAST to IMGT TRBV, TRBD and TRBJ reference genes, and CDR3 was defined per IMGT. Highly expanded clones were defined as clonotypes with a frequency above 0.1%. Repertoire diversity was measured by Shannon entropy, and V-J evenness by the Gini coefficient. A clonotype found in more than one individual was treated as public. TCRdb trimmed public reads at Q25 via fastp, called clones via MiXCR and kept in-frame beta chains. Records with the same CDR3 protein are collapsed into one entry carrying the most frequent genes and DNA. TCRdb, not the original authors, processed these V and J calls. This sample gives around 240,000 distinct CDR3 sequences in total; 15% to 20% of them show up just once. Around 13% of the sample comes from the top ten.

From the cysteine through the phenylalanine, the CDR3 covers 18 amino acids. The CDR3 DNA has 54 bases and is translated from base 1. The germline V gene (reference sequence) gives CDR1 as SGHKS and CDR2 as YYEKEE. For this chain, trimming is 0 bases at the V end and 6 bases at the J end, and the number of junction bases without a gene match is 13. This clonotype was detected many times. The clone's antigen remains unknown. It has no much larger one-base neighbor in the sample; base qualities were not kept. These same records also appear under a second study, on T cells in Graves' hyperthyroidism and ophthalmopathy. The second publication reports: Stable Graves' hyperthyroidism was defined as no progression to ophthalmopathy during 18 months of follow-up. Hyperthyroidism patients were aged 18 to 65 years and newly diagnosed, with disease duration of less than 2 months. Any patient with an uncontrolled infection, another autoimmune disease, pregnancy or lactation was excluded. Clinical symptoms, serum thyroxine and TRAb, thyroid ultrasound, and orbital computed tomography formed the basis for the diagnoses. The TCR CDR3 was subjected to a first round of RT-PCR using the HTBI primer set and the Qiagen OneStep RT-PCR kit. Most expanded thyroid clonotypes (frequency above 0.001) were also found in blood, which suggests that blood repertoires may mirror thyroid immune responses. Ophthalmopathy was separated from stable hyperthyroidism by a 13 V-J signature model, with approximately 89% sensitivity and just over 81% specificity obtained in cross-validation and 80%/75% obtained in testing. During validation, the model predicted progression to ophthalmopathy a median of about 6.3 months ahead of onset, with just under 71% sensitivity and 72% to 85% specificity. A discovery cohort of around 100 patients, 43 with Graves' ophthalmopathy and about 58 with stable Graves' hyperthyroidism, was used to find distinguishing TCR V-J signatures. Prospective prediction of ophthalmopathy was tested in an independent validation cohort consisting of about 20 hyperthyroidism patients and 17 patients who later progressed to ophthalmopathy. The roughly 100 discovery patients were randomly divided into training and test sets at a 7:3 ratio. In addition, the study compared T-cell repertoires in thyroid tissue and in blood from a handful of Graves' hyperthyroidism patients. After sampling, hyperthyroidism patients received methimazole starting at 30 mg daily, and ophthalmopathy patients received high-dose intravenous methylprednisolone. Libraries were constructed in a second round of multiplex PCR, after which size selection and purification were carried out. The libraries were sequenced on an Illumina HiSeq2000 using paired-end 100 bp reads. SOAPnuke was used to process the raw data, throwing out any read that contained adapters or uncalled bases, had a mean Phred below 15, or lacked an exact constant-primer or identifier match. High-quality paired reads were merged with COPE v1.2.5, and unique nucleotide sequences were defined as clonotypes. MiTCR v1.1 was used to align the clonotypes against IMGT TRBV, TRBD and TRBJ reference segments. The analysis was restricted to V-J combinations with a frequency above 0.0001, which together covered approximately 99% of the repertoires. The TCS score was defined as the ratio of F50 (clonal expansion) to E x V (chaos), calculated using BLOSUM62-based TCRdist between CDR3 peptides within each V-J. Welch's t-statistics and random forest reduced approximately 520 V-J features to about 12, which were used in a naive Bayes classifier (R e1071). Sample size was not statistically predetermined, and blinding of investigators to group allocation was not performed. According to the paper, TCR Vbeta CDR3 sequencing was carried out on around 140 peripheral blood samples, which came from around 43 ophthalmopathy, around 75 hyperthyroidism and around 17 progressor patients.

This sequence uses TRBV5-5 and TRBJ2-1, with 9 bases aligning to TRBD2. This material consisted of peripheral blood mononuclear cells (PBMCs), taken at new diagnosis, from a patient treated with antithyroid drugs. The receptor's source is a woman in her thirties with Graves disease. Donor details come from another sample of the same person, matched by shared clones. The CDR3 amino acid sequence is: CASSLALLAGAASNEQFF. The nucleotide sequence reads TGTGCCAGCAGCTTGGCCCTATTAGCGGGGGCTGCCTCCAATGAGCAGTTCTTC.